What follows are 28 T cell receptor beta chains derived from one specimen sequenced in a study of regulatory T cells in long-lasting Graves disease. Time point meaning: newly diagnosed GD, antithyroid drugs for less than 3 months. There was RNA extracted from PBMCs, and the TCR library was made from it. Arm-PCR of CDR3 regions and iRepertoire HTBI primers were used to build TCR beta libraries. TCRdb reprocessed the multiplex PCR reads via MiXCR and lists one record per CDR3 protein. The sample includes about 220,000 distinct CDR3 sequences, roughly 19% of them seen just once. The same data also contributed to another study, on T cells in Graves' hyperthyroidism and ophthalmopathy.

The material sequenced was peripheral blood mononuclear cells (PBMCs), taken at new diagnosis, from a patient treated with antithyroid drugs. All receptors derive from a woman aged 25 to 39 with Graves disease.

On this clonotype: A single base is all that separates this from a far larger clone, so a read error is likely. This chain uses TRBV18 with TRBJ2-3, with no clear D. The J call could be wrong; TRBJ1-1 is a better fit for the DNA end. Per the germline V gene, CDR1 is KGHSH and CDR2 is LQKENI. The CDR3 is made up of 13 amino acids. CDR3 bases: TGTGCCAGCTCTGAAGGGCAGAACTCTGAAGCTTTCTTT. Its protein product is CASSEGQNSEAFF.

This clonotype was counted ten times or more. The V gene is TRBV5-4, the J gene TRBJ1-1; D call uncertain. The CDR3 consists of 13 residues. Germline V lookup: CDR1 SGHNT, CDR2 YYREEE (reference sequence). The V end lost 3 bases, the J end lost 1 base, and 7 bases lay between the germline ends. CDR3 sequence reads: CASSSAPNTEAFF. As DNA, the CDR3 is TGTGCCAGCAGCTCTGCCCCGAACACTGAAGCTTTCTTT. The full variable domain, in which reference TRBV5-4 and TRBJ1-1 provide the parts outside the CDR3, is ETGVTQSPTHLIKTRGQQVTLRCSSQSGHNTVSWYQQALGQGPQFIFQYYREEENGRGNFPPRFSGLQFPNYSSELNVNALELDDSALYLCASSSAPNTEAFFGQGTRLTVV.

This clonotype was seen ten or more times. The chain joins TRBV20-1 to TRBJ1-2; 9 bases align to TRBD1. CDR1 DFQATT and CDR2 SNEGSKA come from the germline V gene (reference sequence). After removal of 5 bases from V and 0 bases from J, the junction contained 13 bases not matched to a gene. This CDR3 comprises 17 residues. The CDR3 loop reads CSAAPGTGLRANYGYTF. In nucleotides, the CDR3 is TGCAGTGCTGCTCCCGGGACAGGGCTCCGAGCTAACTATGGCTACACCTTC.

This rearrangement joins TRBV2 to TRBJ2-7, with 11 nucleotides matching TRBD2. Looked up from germline, CDR1 is SNHLY and CDR2 is FYNNEI. The CDR3 consists of 15 residues. The trim removed 7 bases at V and 2 bases at J, leaving 7 bases unmatched. Here the CDR3 DNA reads TGTGCCAGCAACTTAGCGGGAGGGATACCCTACGAGCAGTACTTC. Translating it yields CASNLAGGIPYEQYF.

At least ten counts were recorded for this clonotype. The chain combines TRBV7-8 with TRBJ2-3; 7 bases are a match to TRBD1. Trimming took 5 bases from V and 4 from J; bases not matched to a gene: 6. This CDR3 contains 14 residues. Germline loops: CDR1 SGHVS, CDR2 FQNEAQ. Here the CDR3 reads CASSPGQRPDTQYF. CDR3 coding DNA: TGTGCCAGCAGCCCGGGACAGCGCCCAGATACGCAGTATTTT.

V gene TRBV19 combines with J gene TRBJ1-4, with TRBD1 identical over 9 bases. From germline, CDR1 is LNHDA and CDR2 SQIVND (reference sequence). This CDR3 contains 14 residues. Losses at the gene ends were 7 bases for V and 8 bases for J; bases not matched to a gene: 8. The CDR3 DNA reads TGTGCCAGTATGGCGTGGACAGGGGTGGAAAAACTGTTTTTT. Protein sequence: CASMAWTGVEKLFF.

In its sample, this clonotype was seen many times. The J gene is TRBJ1-1, the V gene TRBV30; weak D call: TRBD1 (5 bases). The V end was cut by 3 bases, the J end by 1 base, with 15 bases between. The CDR3 has 15 amino acids. CDR1 and CDR2 from the germline V gene are GTSNPN and SVGIG (reference sequence). CDR3 DNA: TGTGCCTGGAGCGACCCCCGGACAAGGAACACTGAAGCTTTCTTT. It yields the protein CAWSDPRTRNTEAFF.

This clonotype was found many times. The V and J genes are TRBV7-2 and TRBJ1-6; D uncertain. Germline V gene sequence: CDR1 SGHTA, CDR2 FQGNSA. The V end was cut by 4 bases, the J end by 6 bases, with 10 bases between. The CDR3 consists of 14 residues. CDR3 bases: TGTGCCAGCAGCTCCGGGCCTGTTAATTCACCCCTCCACTTT. It encodes CASSSGPVNSPLHF.

A note on this clonotype: A much larger clone lies a single base off, so this may be a read error. It is unclear where the CDR3 begins or ends on the DNA, so no DNA is shown, and the CDR3 is as TCRdb lists it. The J gene is TRBJ1-2, the V gene TRBV10-3. Germline CDR1 ENHRY, CDR2 SYGVKD. The length of the CDR3 is 13 amino acids, counting both ends. CDR3 sequence: CASIQRDSYGCTF.

This clonotype occurred many times. V is TRBV29-1 and J is TRBJ1-2; no definite D call. The CDR3 sequence is 14 residues long. The germline CDR1 and CDR2 sequences are SQVTM and ANQGSEA. Trimming took 0 bases from V and 4 from J, leaving 12 bases between them. CDR3 nucleotide sequence: TGCAGCGTTGAAGAACCCGGACCCCTCTATGGCTACACCTTC. This encodes CSVEEPGPLYGYTF. Complete variable domain (other parts from reference TRBV29-1 and TRBJ1-2): SAVISQKPSRDICQRGTSLTIQCQVDSQVTMMFWYRQQPGQSLTLIATANQGSEATYESGFVIDKFPISRPNLTFSTLTVSNMSPEDSSIYLCSVEEPGPLYGYTFGSGTRLTVV.

This clonotype was detected only a few times. The rearrangement joins TRBV5-1 to TRBJ2-7; 8 nucleotides line up with TRBD1. After removal of 1 base from V and 3 bases from J, the junction contained 6 bases not matched to a gene. In germline, CDR1 is SGHRS, CDR2 YFSETQ. The CDR3 contains 15 residues. The CDR3, as DNA: TGCGCCAGCAGCTTGAGGGGACAGGAGAACTACGAGCAGTACTTC. Translating it yields CASSLRGQENYEQYF.

The J gene is TRBJ2-7, the V gene TRBV27; D gene uncertain. Trimming shortened V by 5 bases and J by 2 bases, and 13 bases separated the two germline ends. CDR1 and CDR2 (germline): MNHEY, SMNVEV (reference sequence). The CDR3 is 14 amino acids. The CDR3 coding sequence is TGTGCCAGCAGTCCGCGACTCCCGCCCTACGAGCAGTACTTC. As protein: CASSPRLPPYEQYF.

This clonotype was observed a few times. One base away lies a much larger clone, so this may be a sequencing read error. The chain combines TRBV28 with TRBJ2-1; 8 positions match TRBD2. From germline, CDR1 is MDHEN and CDR2 SYDVKM. This CDR3 region has 17 residues. The CDR3 is CASSSPRVAGTSGEQSF. The CDR3, as DNA: TGTGCCAGCAGTTCCCCGAGGGTAGCGGGGACATCCGGTGAGCAGTCCTTC.

At least ten counts were recorded for this clonotype. This sequence joins TRBV9 and TRBJ1-3; D is possibly TRBD1 (5 bases). This CDR3 comprises 16 residues. Germline values: CDR1 SGDLS, CDR2 YYNGEE. The V end was cut by 2 bases, the J end by 4 bases, with 16 bases between. The CDR3 DNA reads as TGTGCCAGCAGCGTTACGACAGCGCGGACAGGAAACACCATATATTTT. It translates to CASSVTTARTGNTIYF. The full variable domain, in which reference TRBV9 and TRBJ1-3 provide the parts outside the CDR3, is DSGVTQTPKHLITATGQRVTLRCSPRSGDLSVYWYQQSLDQGLQFLIQYYNGEERAKGNILERFSAQQFPDLHSELNLSSLELGDSALYFCASSVTTARTGNTIYFGEGSWLTVV.

This clonotype has more than one count but fewer than ten. No conserved phenylalanine or tryptophan ends this CDR3, so it is likely a read error. The gene calls are TRBV9 and TRBJ1-6; maybe TRBD1 (6 bases). Germline V gives CDR1 SGDLS, CDR2 YYNGEE. V lost 3 bases and J 8 bases, leaving 15 bases between the germline ends. The CDR3 sequence is 15 residues long. In DNA form, the CDR3 reads TGTGCCAGCAGCGCCCAGGGGACCGGGGATTCACCCCTCCACCTT. This translates into CASSAQGTGDSPLHL.

This clonotype was seen a few times. The chain uses TRBV20-1 and TRBJ1-1; D is possibly TRBD1 (5 bases). Germline V CDR1 and CDR2: DFQATT, SNEGSKA (reference sequence). Trimming shortened V by 5 bases and J by 4 bases, and 14 bases separated the two germline ends. This CDR3 contains 13 residues. The CDR3: CSAPGGGGTEAFF. The CDR3 DNA follows: TGCAGTGCTCCGGGGGGGGGGGGCACTGAAGCTTTCTTT.

There are many counts of this clonotype. V is TRBV29-1 and J is TRBJ2-1; tentative D call: TRBD2 (5 bases). The CDR3 runs 16 residues. The germline V gene has CDR1 SQVTM and CDR2 ANQGSEA. The germline V and J ends were trimmed by 2 bases and 0 bases, with 14 bases remaining between them. Here the CDR3 reads CSVEPGLNPSYNEQFF. The CDR3 coding sequence is TGCAGCGTTGAACCTGGACTTAACCCCTCCTACAATGAGCAGTTCTTC.

This clonotype was recorded many times. The chain has TRBV6-2 or TRBV6-3 and TRBJ2-6; unclear D gene. V lost 2 bases and J 1 base, leaving 9 bases between the germline ends. This CDR3 spans 16 amino acids. Germline values: CDR1 MNHEY, CDR2 SVGEGT. CDR3 residues: CASSYRPRSGANVLTF. Here the CDR3 DNA reads TGTGCCAGCAGTTACCGGCCTAGGTCTGGGGCCAACGTCCTGACTTTC.

This clonotype was recorded at least ten times. The chain uses TRBV12-5 and TRBJ2-1; unclear D gene. The germline V and J ends were trimmed by 1 base and 8 bases, with 6 bases remaining between them. Germline V CDR1 and CDR2: LGHNT, FRNRAP. The CDR3 has 12 residues. CDR3 in DNA: TGTGCTAGTGGTTTGGACAGTTATGAGCAGTTCTTC. Translation: CASGLDSYEQFF.

In its sample, this clonotype was seen many times. This chain links TRBV30 with TRBJ1-4; a possible D gene is TRBD1 (6 bases). This CDR3 is 15 amino acids long. Germline CDR1 is GTSNPN and CDR2 is SVGIG (reference sequence). The germline V and J ends were trimmed by 2 bases and 4 bases, with 14 bases remaining between them. The CDR3 DNA is TGTGCCTGGAGTCTCCCCCAAGGGGGTAATGAAAAACTGTTTTTT. Amino acid sequence: CAWSLPQGGNEKLFF.

At least ten counts were recorded for this clonotype. The chain carries TRBV29-1 and TRBJ1-3; a possible D gene is TRBD1 (5 bases). V lost 3 bases and J lost 2, with 8 bases in between. Germline V gene sequence: CDR1 SQVTM, CDR2 ANQGSEA. CDR3 size: 13 residues. The CDR3 sequence is CSVDPRAGNTIYF. Written as DNA, the CDR3 is TGCAGCGTTGACCCCAGGGCTGGAAACACCATATATTTT.

The sample holds many counts of this clonotype. The chain joins TRBV9 to TRBJ1-1, with no clear D. The CDR3 has 13 residues. Germline CDR1 SGDLS, CDR2 YYNGEE. Trimming removed 2 bases at V and 3 bases at J, with 8 bases between. CDR3 sequence reads: CASSVTRYTEAFF. The CDR3 coding sequence is TGTGCCAGCAGCGTCACTCGTTACACTGAAGCTTTCTTT.

This clonotype was counted many times. The missing conserved phenylalanine or tryptophan at the end of this CDR3 makes a read error likely. The DNA is left out, because the CDR3 cannot be placed on it with certainty; the CDR3 is given as TCRdb lists it. This sequence joins TRBV11-2 and TRBJ2-1; the table's D call, TRBD1, was not checked against the DNA. Germline V gene sequence: CDR1 SGHAT, CDR2 FQNNGV. Ends included, the CDR3 has 15 residues. CDR3 in amino acids: CASSLARGRLNEQFV.

This clonotype appeared many times. The rearrangement links TRBV6-1 to TRBJ2-1; the match to TRBD2 covers 14 bases. The CDR3 runs 15 residues. V shed 4 bases and J 6 bases; nucleotides not matched to a gene: 2. Germline CDR1 and CDR2: MNHNS and SASEGT. As DNA, the CDR3 is TGTGCCAGCAGTGGACTAGCGGGGGGGCCCAATGAGCAGTTCTTC. It codes for CASSGLAGGPNEQFF.

This clonotype was seen at least ten times. The V gene is TRBV12-3 or TRBV12-4, the J gene TRBJ2-5, with 9 bases aligning to TRBD1. J gave up 1 base and V 1 base, and 7 bases lay outside the gene matches. The CDR3 totals 17 residues. CDR3: CASSLVFGTGSQETQYF. For the CDR3, the DNA is TGTGCCAGCAGTTTAGTGTTCGGGACAGGGTCCCAAGAGACCCAGTACTTC.

The chain joins TRBV28 to TRBJ1-1; 7 nucleotides align to TRBD1. J lost 4 bases, V lost 7 bases, and 3 bases had no gene match. The CDR3 is 12 amino acids. Germline V CDR1 and CDR2: MDHEN, SYDVKM. The CDR3 sequence: CASNRDSTEAFF. The CDR3 region has the DNA TGTGCCAGCAATAGGGACAGCACTGAAGCTTTCTTT.

This clonotype was seen at least ten times. The junction does not match germline at one end; this may be a read error. This chain joins TRBV7-7 and TRBJ2-5, with 8 bases lining up with TRBD2. The CDR3 runs 15 residues. CDR1 is SSHAT, CDR2 FNYEAQ, per germline (reference sequence). CDR3 sequence: CASSFTGGIEETQYF. The DNA for the CDR3 is TGTGCTAGCAGCTTTACGGGAGGGATTGAGGAGACCCAGTACTTC.

There are many counts of this clonotype. The chain's CDR3 is CASSQLAGEEKLFF. CDR3 coding DNA: TGTGCCAGCAGCCAACTGGCAGGGGAAGAAAAACTGTTTTTT. The J gene is TRBJ1-4, the V gene TRBV5-5; D is perhaps TRBD1 (6 bases). Germline CDR1 is SGHKS and CDR2 is YYEKEE (reference sequence). The CDR3 consists of 14 residues. V was clipped by 4 bases and J by 8 bases, with 15 bases between them.